This T cell receptor beta chain stems from a study of blood T cell repertoires in COVID-19. TCRdb keeps only in-frame clones here, not all; method: immunoSEQ multiplex PCR. The sample comprises 25,000 to 30,000 clones, around 89% of which are singletons, and 2% to 3% rests with the top ten. Looked up from germline, CDR1 is MGHDK and CDR2 is SYGVNS. Trimming cost V 8 bases and J 4 bases; bases outside gene matches: 8. CDR3 length equals 15 residues. This chain links TRBV25-1 with TRBJ2-1, with TRBD2 matching 10 bases. The sequence came from a human donor in a cohort sampled during active COVID-19. Material: peripheral blood. In nucleotides, the CDR3 is TGTGCCAGCCGTTCTAGCGGGGGTGGATACAATGAGCAGTTCTTC. Translation gives CASRSSGGGYNEQFF.